Below, 18 T cell receptor beta chains from the same sample are listed, as sequenced in a study of CD8 T cells in ankylosing spondylitis. From the 5' RACE reads, TCRdb called clonotypes with MiXCR, one entry per CDR3 protein. The data contain 200,000 to 300,000 distinct CDR3 sequences, roughly a tenth of them singletons. Material for sequencing was blood, either unsorted or a sorted T cell fraction (not recorded which). All receptors derive from a male donor with ankylosing spondylitis or in good health (not recorded which).

This clonotype was picked up many times. V gene TRBV5-1 combines with J gene TRBJ2-1; 14 bases map to TRBD2. V lost 4 bases and J lost 2; bases outside the gene matches: 8. The CDR3 runs to 18 residues. The V gene's germline CDR1 is SGHRS and CDR2 YFSETQ. The CDR3 nucleotides read TGCGCCAGCAGCCCGGGACTAGCGGGAGTAAGCACCTACAATGAGCAGTTCTTC. As protein: CASSPGLAGVSTYNEQFF.

This clonotype has ten or more counts. The rearrangement links TRBV10-3 to TRBJ2-7; no clear D. V gave up 1 base and J gave up 2 bases, with 15 bases separating them. The CDR3 extends over 16 amino acids. Germline values: CDR1 ENHRY, CDR2 SYGVKD. This chain's CDR3 is CAISEYSASYTYEQYF. The CDR3 DNA reads TGTGCCATCAGTGAGTATTCGGCAAGCTATACCTACGAGCAGTACTTC.

This clonotype was observed a few times. This sequence joins TRBV3-1 and TRBJ2-1; D is undetermined. Germline V gene lookup returns CDR1 LGHDT and CDR2 YNNKEL (reference sequence). The CDR3 has 12 amino acids. V lost 4 bases and J 6 bases, leaving 7 bases between the germline ends. The CDR3 bases are TGTGCCAGCAGCCTGAGTAGCAATGAGCAGTTCTTC. Amino acid sequence: CASSLSSNEQFF.

This CDR3 is CSARDMAPFF. The CDR3 nucleotides read TGCAGTGCTCGCGACATGGCCCCTTTCTTT. The rearrangement links TRBV20-1 to TRBJ1-1; no definite D call. The CDR3 has 10 residues. The V and J ends lost 5 bases and 12 bases respectively, with 13 bases between them. Germline CDR1 DFQATT, CDR2 SNEGSKA (reference sequence).

Regarding this clonotype: At one end the junction does not follow the germline gene, possibly because of a read error. V gene TRBV7-6 combines with J gene TRBJ2-2; 11 positions agree with TRBD1. Germline V gives CDR1 SGHVS, CDR2 FNYEAQ. This CDR3 spans 16 amino acids. This CDR3 is CACSFRGQGESGELFF. CDR3 nucleotides: TGTGCCTGCAGCTTCCGGGGACAGGGGGAGAGCGGGGAGCTGTTTTTT.

The V call is TRBV18, the J call TRBJ2-3; TRBD1 matches at 9 bases. CDR1 is KGHSH, CDR2 LQKENI, per germline. Trimming cost V 6 bases and J 5 bases; bases outside gene matches: 15. The CDR3 is 17 amino acids. The CDR3 spells CASSLGADRGNVDTQYF. The CDR3 DNA reads as TGTGCCAGCTCCCTCGGTGCCGACAGGGGGAATGTAGATACGCAGTATTTT.

This clonotype was picked up a small number of times. The chain joins TRBV7-2 to TRBJ1-4; D is perhaps TRBD1 (6 bases). The CDR3 runs 17 residues. From germline, CDR1 is SGHTA and CDR2 FQGNSA. V dropped 2 bases and J dropped 0 bases, with 13 bases sitting between them. DNA for the CDR3: TGTGCCAGCAGCTTAAAGGACAGATTTGCAACTAATGAAAAACTGTTTTTT. This gives the protein CASSLKDRFATNEKLFF.

In this sample, this clonotype turned up many times. This rearrangement joins TRBV4-2 to TRBJ2-2; D tentatively reads TRBD1 or TRBD2 (8 bases each). Trimming pared 4 bases from V and 1 base from J, leaving 22 bases between. Germline V gives CDR1 LGHNA, CDR2 YNFKEQ. The CDR3 has 19 residues. The CDR3 loop is CASSPFTGGSGMNTGELFF. The CDR3 bases are TGTGCCAGCAGCCCATTCACAGGGGGTAGCGGGATGAACACCGGGGAGCTGTTTTTT.

This clonotype showed up many times. This chain connects TRBV12-3 or TRBV12-4 to TRBJ2-1, with 11 bases matching TRBD2. The junction had 13 bases not matched to a gene; V was cut back by 8 bases and J by 10 bases. The CDR3 runs 15 residues. The CDR3: CASSSWLAGGKEQFF. CDR3 in DNA: TGTGCCAGCTCCTCGTGGCTAGCGGGGGGAAAAGAGCAGTTCTTC.

In the case of this clonotype: Given a much more abundant clone one base away, this may be a read error. The J gene is TRBJ2-2, the V gene TRBV20-1, with TRBD2 identical over 8 bases. The V gene's germline CDR1 is DFQATT and CDR2 SNEGSKA (reference sequence). The CDR3 runs 15 residues. CDR3 sequence: CSTRGGLAATGELFF. CDR3 bases: TGCAGTACTAGAGGCGGACTAGCCGCCACCGGGGAGCTGTTTTTT.

As to this clonotype: A read error is possible here, since a much larger clone lies one base away. V usage is TRBV7-9 and J usage is TRBJ2-4; TRBD1 matches 7 bases. The germline V gene has CDR1 SEHNR and CDR2 FQNEAQ (reference sequence). CDR3 length: 13 amino acids. The CDR3 sequence is CVSSRQGENIQYF. Written as DNA, the CDR3 is TGTGTCAGCAGCCGACAGGGAGAAAACATTCAGTACTTC.

In its sample, this clonotype was seen many times. The V and J genes are TRBV20-1 and TRBJ1-2, with D possibly TRBD1 on 6 matching bases. Trimming stripped 4 bases from V and 0 bases from J, with 12 bases between. Germline lookup yields CDR1 DFQATT and CDR2 SNEGSKA (reference sequence). The CDR3 runs to 14 residues. The CDR3, as DNA: TGCAGTGCTACCCGACAGGTGGCTAACTATGGCTACACCTTC. This translates into CSATRQVANYGYTF.

This clonotype was picked up many times. The chain has TRBV12-3 or TRBV12-4 and TRBJ2-1; no clear D gene. V lost 4 bases to trimming and J lost 0 bases, with 4 bases between them. The CDR3 runs 13 residues. Here the CDR3 DNA reads TGTGCCAGCAGTTCTCGCTCCTACAATGAGCAGTTCTTC. Its translation is CASSSRSYNEQFF.

The table lists this clonotype with many counts. J is TRBJ2-1 and V is TRBV3-1; D remains ambiguous. Trimming took 8 bases from V and 1 from J, leaving 15 bases between them. The CDR3 covers 15 residues. Germline assignment: CDR1 LGHDT and CDR2 YNNKEL (reference sequence). The CDR3 DNA sequence: TGTGCCAGCGGGCCGATACGTCTTTCCTACAATGAGCAGTTCTTC. Protein: CASGPIRLSYNEQFF.

The V gene is TRBV7-9, the J gene TRBJ2-5; no firm D call. Germline V lookup: CDR1 SEHNR, CDR2 FQNEAQ (reference sequence). V was trimmed by 4 bases and J by 5 bases, leaving 11 bases between them. This CDR3 spans 13 amino acids. CDR3 sequence (DNA): TGTGCCAGCAGCTATCCCGTTTGGGAGACCCAGTACTTC. It encodes CASSYPVWETQYF.

The V and J genes are TRBV19 and TRBJ2-7; D not certain. V lost 0 bases to trimming and J lost 5 bases, with 8 bases between them. The CDR3 extends over 13 amino acids. The V gene's germline CDR1 is LNHDA and CDR2 SQIVND (reference sequence). The CDR3 region is CASSIDGANEQYF. The CDR3 DNA reads as TGTGCCAGTAGTATAGACGGAGCAAACGAGCAGTACTTC.

The V gene is TRBV12-3 or TRBV12-4, the J gene TRBJ2-5; D unclear. The CDR3 contains 13 residues. With 1 base removed from V and 7 bases from J, the gap between germline ends came to 10 bases. The CDR3 DNA reads TGTGCCAGCAGTTTAGGCCCGAAAGCGACCCAGTACTTC. Translated: CASSLGPKATQYF.

Comments on this clonotype: A junction end diverges from the germline sequence, so it may reflect a read error. The genes are TRBV20-1 and TRBJ2-1, with D unresolved. The CDR3 spans 17 residues. Germline V lookup: CDR1 DFQATT, CDR2 SNEGSKA (reference sequence). The CDR3 region is CCARVTGRLGSYNEQFF. CDR3 DNA sequence: TGCTGTGCTAGAGTTACCGGGCGGCTGGGGTCCTACAATGAGCAGTTCTTC.